This T cell receptor (beta chain) was retrieved from a study of CD8 T cells in Susac syndrome. Negative isolation was used for CD8+ and CD4+ T cells and FACS enrichment for TEMRA cells. About this clonotype itself: Its antigen is still unknown.

About 0.5 to 1 ug RNA was reverse transcribed with random hexamers. In TCRdb, the immunoSEQ multiplex PCR reads were re-called with MiXCR into one record per CDR3 protein. The profile shows 130,000 or so distinct CDR3 sequences, roughly 94% of them singletons. The CDR3 sequence is 13 residues long. V was shortened by 2 bases and J by 8 bases, with 12 bases between the two germline ends. Whole-study results and caveats: In its TCR sequencing and HLA analysis, the study acknowledged that the number of individuals was relatively small.

This receptor was taken from a human donor in good health. The chain carries TRBV12-3 or TRBV12-4 and TRBJ1-1; D possibly corresponds to TRBD1 (6 bases). Specimen: CD4+ T cells from PBMCs. CDR3 protein: CASSLIGGTEAFF. In DNA form, the CDR3 reads TGTGCCAGCAGTTTAATTGGTGGGACAGAAGCTTTCTTT.